This paragraph covers one T cell receptor beta chain sequence. Antigen specificity is unknown. Since no conserved phenylalanine or tryptophan closes the CDR3, a read error is the likely cause. The limits of the CDR3 on the DNA are not certain, so only TCRdb's listed CDR3 is given. The primer mix had 60 Vbeta and 13 Jbeta primers. The table came from immunoSEQ multiplex PCR; TCRdb's copy has only in-frame clones and leaves some out. This table has more than 95,000 clones, roughly 73% appearing once. The sample belongs to a study of cytomegalovirus exposure and HLA in healthy donors. General study points: Later on, an analysis tied about 17,000 TCR beta sequences to HLA alleles at 0.05 false discovery rate. In a later analysis, the majority of CMV-associated beta chains seemingly showed HLA restriction.

This clonotype was sampled from a man between 60 and 75 years old in good health and CMV-seropositive. Input material: PBMCs.

CDR3 sequence reads: CARSPGLAGL. V gene TRBV25-1 combines with J gene TRBJ2-4; the tabulated D call, TRBD2, remains unverified against the DNA. Germline V gene lookup returns CDR1 MGHDK and CDR2 SYGVNS. The CDR3 contains 10 residues when both ends are counted.